These 18 T cell receptor beta chains were all obtained from the same sample, sequenced in a study of CD8+ T cells in alopecia areata. Extracted from the samples, RNA was reverse transcribed into cDNA to serve as the sequencing template. Sequenced by immunoSEQ multiplex PCR; TCRdb stores in-frame clones only, minus some. The top ten hold 10% to 15% of the sample, which has roughly 170,000 clones, about 60% seen once. Treatment reported: oral pan-JAK inhibitor, 5-10 mg twice daily. This specimen was CD8+ T cells sorted from blood, taken at week 24, from a patient treated with tofacitinib. The receptors shown here come from a human donor with alopecia areata.

The table lists this clone with a few counts. This chain joins TRBV2 and TRBJ2-3; the match to TRBD2 covers 8 bases. The germline V gene has CDR1 SNHLY and CDR2 FYNNEI. CDR3 length: 19 residues. J gave up 2 bases and V 4 bases, and 17 bases lay outside the gene matches. CDR3 in amino acids: CASSGTSGAGGSTTDTQYF. CDR3 in DNA: TGTGCCAGCAGTGGCACTAGCGGAGCCGGGGGATCGACCACAGATACGCAGTATTTT.

The gene calls are TRBV7-9 and TRBJ1-2; D is perhaps TRBD1 (5 bases). CDR1 is SEHNR, CDR2 FQNEAQ, per germline (reference sequence). This CDR3 has 15 residues. The V end lost 4 bases, the J end lost 2 bases, and 14 bases lay between the germline ends. CDR3 in DNA: TGTGCCAGCAGCTCGGGACCGCTAAGGAACTATGGCTACACCTTC. This gives the protein CASSSGPLRNYGYTF.

The V gene is TRBV10-3, the J gene TRBJ2-3; no firm D call. Germline-derived CDR1 and CDR2 are ENHRY and SYGVKD. This CDR3 region has 12 residues. V was cut by 3 bases and J by 6 bases, with 7 bases left in between. CDR3 DNA sequence: TGTGCCATCAGTGATGAAGACGATACGCAGTATTTT. Protein: CAISDEDDTQYF.

V is TRBV25-1 and J is TRBJ1-5, with D possibly matching TRBD1 (5 bases). Trimming stripped 3 bases from V and 9 bases from J, with 12 bases between. Germline V gene lookup returns CDR1 MGHDK and CDR2 SYGVNS. The CDR3 extends over 13 amino acids. The CDR3 DNA is TGTGCCAGCAGTGAGGGATGGGGGGGGCCCCAGCATTTT. Protein sequence: CASSEGWGGPQHF.

The chain is built from TRBV6-5 and TRBJ2-7, with D unresolved. CDR3 length: 11 amino acids. V was shortened by 5 bases and J by 3 bases, with 5 bases between the two germline ends. Germline loops: CDR1 MNHEY, CDR2 SVGAGI. The CDR3 region has the DNA TGTGCCAGCAGTCTGAACTACGAGCAGTACTTC. This translates into CASSLNYEQYF.

This chain connects TRBV5-4 to TRBJ2-3; weak D call: TRBD1 (6 bases). Germline CDR1 SGHNT, CDR2 YYREEE (reference sequence). This CDR3 contains 14 residues. Trimming cost V 0 bases and J 4 bases, with 9 bases left between them. CDR3 DNA sequence: TGTGCCAGCAGCTTGGCGTCAGGGGCAGATACGCAGTATTTT. Translation gives CASSLASGADTQYF. The complete variable domain, with remaining parts taken from reference TRBV5-4 and TRBJ2-3, reads ETGVTQSPTHLIKTRGQQVTLRCSSQSGHNTVSWYQQALGQGPQFIFQYYREEENGRGNFPPRFSGLQFPNYSSELNVNALELDDSALYLCASSLASGADTQYFGPGTRLTVL.

This chain links TRBV11-2 with TRBJ2-3; D possibly corresponds to TRBD1 (6 bases). The V gene lost 5 bases and the J gene lost 4 bases, with 19 bases spanning the gap. The CDR3 totals 16 residues. Germline CDR1 and CDR2: SGHAT and FQNNGV. This CDR3 is CASSHIRGHPPDTQYF. In DNA form, the CDR3 reads TGTGCCAGCAGCCATATAAGGGGACATCCCCCAGATACGCAGTATTTT.

The CDR3 region is CASSAGQGPSYEQYF. The CDR3 coding sequence is TGTGCCAGTAGTGCCGGACAGGGACCTTCCTACGAGCAGTACTTC. This chain connects TRBV19 to TRBJ2-7, with 8 bases aligning to TRBD1. CDR1 LNHDA and CDR2 SQIVND come from the germline V gene (reference sequence). The CDR3 sequence is 15 residues long. The V and J ends lost 5 bases and 1 base, in that order; junction bases with no gene match: 7.

The chain has TRBV13 and TRBJ1-4, with 7 bases aligning to TRBD1. Germline-derived CDR1 and CDR2 are PRHDT and FYEKMQ (reference sequence). J lost 5 bases, V lost 4 bases, and 10 bases had no gene match. There are 16 residues in the CDR3. The CDR3 is CASSSQGSDLNEKLFF. DNA of the CDR3: TGTGCCAGCAGCTCACAGGGGTCCGACTTGAATGAAAAACTGTTTTTT.

V is TRBV27 and J is TRBJ1-1; 8 nucleotides agree with TRBD1. Germline V lookup: CDR1 MNHEY, CDR2 SMNVEV (reference sequence). The CDR3 covers 14 residues. The J segment lost 1 base and the V segment lost 2 bases, leaving 0 bases of the junction unmatched. As DNA, the CDR3 is TGTGCCAGCAGTTTAGGGACAGGGAACACTGAAGCTTTCTTT. This sequence encodes CASSLGTGNTEAFF.

The chain uses TRBV4-1 and TRBJ2-1; D remains unclear. The CDR3 spans 16 residues. CDR1 is MGHRA, CDR2 YSYEKL, per germline. The V end lost 2 bases, the J end lost 5 bases, and 16 bases lay between the germline ends. The CDR3 sequence is CASSQKGTTGHNEQFF. CDR3 nucleotide sequence: TGCGCCAGCAGCCAAAAGGGCACTACGGGCCACAATGAGCAGTTCTTC.

J is TRBJ1-3 and V is TRBV30; D gene uncertain. Germline V lookup: CDR1 GTSNPN, CDR2 SVGIG (reference sequence). The CDR3 sequence is 15 residues long. V lost 3 bases and J 2 bases, leaving 14 bases between the germline ends. The CDR3 is CAWRHAVSAGNTIYF. CDR3 DNA sequence: TGTGCCTGGAGGCACGCAGTGAGCGCTGGAAACACCATATATTTT.

V and J are TRBV7-9 and TRBJ1-1; D remains unclear. Trimming took 1 base from V and 2 from J, leaving 8 bases between them. Germline V gene lookup returns CDR1 SEHNR and CDR2 FQNEAQ (reference sequence). The CDR3 loop spans 14 amino acids. The CDR3 DNA is TGTGCCAGCAGCTTAGTGGGTGAAAACACTGAAGCTTTCTTT. This encodes CASSLVGENTEAFF.

The chain is built from TRBV11-2 and TRBJ2-3; D tentatively fits TRBD1 or TRBD2 (5 bases each). Germline values: CDR1 SGHAT, CDR2 FQNNGV. V was cut by 4 bases and J by 3 bases, with 17 bases left in between. This CDR3 spans 16 amino acids. For the CDR3, the DNA is TGTGCCAGCAGCTCCTCCTGGGGGTTTAATACAGATACGCAGTATTTT. Translating gives CASSSSWGFNTDTQYF.

The chain combines TRBV5-1 with TRBJ2-2; possibly TRBD1 or TRBD2 for D (5 bases each). This CDR3 is 17 amino acids long. Germline-derived CDR1 and CDR2 are SGHRS and YFSETQ. V lost 4 bases to trimming and J lost 4 bases, with 20 bases between them. The CDR3 region is CASSPTPWDVLTGELFF. The CDR3 bases are TGCGCCAGCAGCCCCACACCTTGGGACGTACTCACCGGGGAGCTGTTTTTT.

This clone was detected only a few times. The chain couples TRBV7-8 to TRBJ1-1; D is uncertain. Per the germline V gene, CDR1 is SGHVS and CDR2 is FQNEAQ. The CDR3 extends over 11 amino acids. V dropped 5 bases and J dropped 0 bases, with 1 base sitting between them. DNA of the CDR3: TGTGCCAGCAGCATGAACACTGAAGCTTTCTTT. Its translation is CASSMNTEAFF. Looking up the rest from reference TRBV7-8 and TRBJ1-1 gives the full variable domain: GAGVSQSPRYKVAKRGQDVALRCDPISGHVSLFWYQQALGQGPEFLTYFQNEAQLDKSGLPSDRFFAERPEGSVSTLKIQRTQQEDSAVYLCASSMNTEAFFGQGTRLTVV.

The chain has TRBV29-1 and TRBJ1-1; TRBD1 is a possible D gene (6 bases). The germline V and J ends were trimmed by 5 bases and 10 bases, with 14 bases remaining between them. The length of the CDR3 is 11 residues. Germline CDR1 is SQVTM and CDR2 is ANQGSEA. The CDR3 spells CSVFRTGTAFF. The CDR3 bases are TGCAGCGTTTTTAGAACAGGGACAGCTTTCTTT.

This chain joins TRBV7-9 and TRBJ2-7; D gene ambiguous. Trimming pared 3 bases from V and 6 bases from J, leaving 6 bases between. The CDR3 covers 11 residues. Germline V gene sequence: CDR1 SEHNR, CDR2 FQNEAQ (reference sequence). The CDR3: CASSFRFEQYF. The DNA for the CDR3 is TGTGCCAGCAGCTTCCGGTTCGAGCAGTACTTC.